Given below is one T cell receptor (beta chain) in context. The antigen is undetermined. This record belongs to a study of cytomegalovirus exposure and HLA in healthy donors. Germline-derived CDR1 and CDR2 are GTSNPN and SVGIG (reference sequence). This CDR3 spans 14 amino acids. V lost 3 bases to trimming and J lost 1 base, with 10 bases between them. The study's findings and limits: While the bulk of TCR sequences proved rare, some public TCRs turned up in many donors. A later analysis found that most CMV-associated TCR beta chains appeared HLA-restricted. Using a false discovery rate of 0.05, a later analysis showed that approximately 18,000 TCR beta sequences were associated with HLA alleles. Later work found that TCR association rates differed between HLA loci; DRB1 had the most and HLA-C the fewest.

Amplification used 60 Vbeta primers and 13 Jbeta primers. The table came from immunoSEQ multiplex PCR; TCRdb's copy has only in-frame clones and leaves some out. The sample records some 110,000 clones, about 79% being singletons. Material for sequencing was PBMCs. The rearrangement links TRBV30 to TRBJ1-5; TRBD1 is a possible D gene (6 bases). This TCR was sampled from a woman under 30 in good health and CMV-seropositive. The CDR3 sequence is CAWSRTASNQPQHF. The DNA for the CDR3 is TGTGCCTGGAGCAGGACAGCCAGCAATCAGCCCCAGCATTTT.